Listed below are T cell receptor beta chains from one sample, sequenced in a study of early T cells in non-severe SARS-CoV-2 infection. TCRdb itself ran the 5' RACE reads through MiXCR, one entry per CDR3 protein. The sample records tens of thousands of distinct CDR3 sequences, 8.5% to 10% being singletons. The source material was whole blood. The receptors originated from an adult who was a healthcare worker with PCR-confirmed SARS-CoV-2 infection or an uninfected control (not recorded which). CDR3s include the opening cysteine and the closing phenylalanine or tryptophan. D genes are given only for firm matches. Clone size appears in some rows only: once, few, many, or a class for an expanded clone.

v_call,clone_size,d_call,j_call,cdr3_nt,cdr3_aa
TRBV20-1,few,.,TRBJ1-1,TGCAGTGCTAGTGCGAACACTGAAGCTTTCTTT,CSASANTEAFF
TRBV7-2,many,.,TRBJ1-2,TGTGCCAGCAGCTTAGCGCCGGCGACCGCAGGCGACTATGGCTACACCTTC,CASSLAPATAGDYGYTF
TRBV3-1,many,TRBD1,TRBJ1-1,TGTGCCAGTAGGTTTCAGGGGGGCGACACTGAAGCTTTCTTT,CASRFQGGDTEAFF
TRBV5-1,few,.,TRBJ2-1,TGCGCCAGCAGCTTGCGGGACATGAGTTACAATGAGCAGTTCTTC,CASSLRDMSYNEQFF
TRBV20-1,few,.,TRBJ2-6,TGCAGTGCTGTATTGAGGGAAGGGGCCAACGTCCTGACTTTC,CSAVLREGANVLTF
TRBV20-1,.,.,TRBJ2-3,TGCAGTGCCCCCCAGGAGTTTCGCACAGATACGCAGTATTTT,CSAPQEFRTDTQYF
TRBV5-1,many,.,TRBJ1-1,TGCGCCAGCAGCCCCACGGGGGCGAACACTGAAGCTTTCTTT,CASSPTGANTEAFF
TRBV7-8,few,TRBD1,TRBJ1-2,TGTGCCAGCAGCCTCCGTGGCGGACAGGGGGCTCATGGCTACACCTTC,CASSLRGGQGAHGYTF
TRBV5-1,few,.,TRBJ1-1,TGCGCCAGCAGCTTGGATAGGGGTCGGACTGAAGTTTTCTTT,CASSLDRGRTEVFF
TRBV7-8,few,.,TRBJ2-5,TGTGCCAGCAGCTTACCCGGGAGCAGGGAGACCCAGTACTTC,CASSLPGSRETQYF
TRBV5-4,.,TRBD1,TRBJ2-2,TGTGCCAGCAGCAGCCAAGGCCAGGGGGCGACCGGGGAGCTGTTTTTT,CASSSQGQGATGELFF
TRBV20-1,few,.,TRBJ2-5,TGCAGTGCTGTTTCTCCCCTTGCGGGTTTAGAGACCCAGTACTTC,CSAVSPLAGLETQYF
TRBV5-1,.,TRBD2,TRBJ2-2,TGCGCCAGCAGCCCCACTAGCGGGACCGGGGAGCTGTTTTTT,CASSPTSGTGELFF
TRBV24-1,many,TRBD1,TRBJ2-1,TGTGCCACCAGTACCGGGACAGGGAGGTACAATGAGCAGTTCTTC,CATSTGTGRYNEQFF
TRBV20-1,many,.,TRBJ1-6,TGCAGTGCTAGAGGACAGCTGTATAATTCACCCCTCCACTTT,CSARGQLYNSPLHF
TRBV2,.,.,TRBJ1-2,TGTGCCAGCAGTGATTCTGCGCCAGGCTACACCTTC,CASSDSAPGYTF
TRBV7-2,many,.,TRBJ1-5,TGTGCCAGCAGCTACAGGGCCGGAGGCAATCAGCCCCAGCATTTT,CASSYRAGGNQPQHF
TRBV20-1,.,.,TRBJ2-7,TGCAGTGCTAGCCCGGGACTGAACTACGAGCAGTACTTC,CSASPGLNYEQYF
TRBV5-1,many,.,TRBJ2-1,TGCGCCAGCAGCTTGGGGAGGGCCGGTGAGCAGTTCTTC,CASSLGRAGEQFF
TRBV7-8,.,.,TRBJ2-1,TGTGCCAGCAGCTTAGGACAGTATGAGCAGTTCTTC,CASSLGQYEQFF
TRBV2,few,.,TRBJ2-5,TGTGCCAGCAGTGGTTTCGGGGAAGAGACCCAGTACTTC,CASSGFGEETQYF
TRBV6-2/TRBV6-3,.,TRBD1,TRBJ2-3,TGTGCCAGCAGACCTCGGGACAGGGGGCTTAGCACAGATACGCAGTATTTT,CASRPRDRGLSTDTQYF
TRBV6-6,.,TRBD1,TRBJ1-2,TGTGCCAGCAGTAACAGCGTGTCGACAGGGGGCGCCGGCTATGGCTACACCTTC,CASSNSVSTGGAGYGYTF
TRBV7-8,few,TRBD2,TRBJ2-3,TGTGCCAGCAGCTTATCGCAGGGCGGGAGGTGGGGAGATACGCAGTATTTT,CASSLSQGGRWGDTQYF